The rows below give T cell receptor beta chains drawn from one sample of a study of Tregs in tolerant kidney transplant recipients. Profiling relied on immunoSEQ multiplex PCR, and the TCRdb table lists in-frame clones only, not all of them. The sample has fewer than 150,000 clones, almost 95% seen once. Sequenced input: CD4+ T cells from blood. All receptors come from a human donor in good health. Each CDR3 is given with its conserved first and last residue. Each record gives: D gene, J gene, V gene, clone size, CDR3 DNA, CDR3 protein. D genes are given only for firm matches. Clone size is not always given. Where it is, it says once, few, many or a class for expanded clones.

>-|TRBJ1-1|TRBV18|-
TGTGCCAGCTCACCGGTTACCGTGAATCGAGCTGAAGCTTTCTTT
CASSPVTVNRAEAFF
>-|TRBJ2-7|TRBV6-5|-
TGTGCCAGCAGTTACAGTAGGGGCCTCCTCTACGAGCAGTACTTC
CASSYSRGLLYEQYF
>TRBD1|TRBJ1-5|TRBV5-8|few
TGTGCCAGCAGTTCCGGGACAGGGACGGGTCAGCCCCAGCATTTT
CASSSGTGTGQPQHF
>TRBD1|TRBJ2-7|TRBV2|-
TGTGCCAGCAGCTTAGGGACAGTAAGCTCCTACGAGCAGTACTTC
CASSLGTVSSYEQYF
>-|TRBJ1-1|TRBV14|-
TGTGCCAGCAGCCCCCTCGTCTGGGGTTCGGGTACTGAAGCTTTCTTT
CASSPLVWGSGTEAFF
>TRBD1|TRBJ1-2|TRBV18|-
TGTGCCAGCTCACCAGACAGGGCCGCAGCCTATGGCTACACCTTC
CASSPDRAAAYGYTF
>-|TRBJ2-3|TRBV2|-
TGTGCCAGCAGGCGACAGTCGCGCACAGATACGCAGTATTTT
CASRRQSRTDTQYF
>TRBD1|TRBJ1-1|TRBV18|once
TGTGCCAGCTCACCAATGGGGACAGGGGGGGACACTGAAGCTTTCTTT
CASSPMGTGGDTEAFF
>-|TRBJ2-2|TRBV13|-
TGTGCCAGCAGCTTACCGACAGGTTTCACCGGGGAGCTGTTTTTT
CASSLPTGFTGELFF
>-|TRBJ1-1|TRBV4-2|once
TGTGCCAGCAGCCAGGAGGCGGGGTGGGGCACTGAAGCTTTCTTT
CASSQEAGWGTEAFF
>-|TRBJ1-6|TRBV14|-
TGTGCCAGCAGCCTCCTAGGTCGGGGAAATTCACCCCTCCACTTT
CASSLLGRGNSPLHF
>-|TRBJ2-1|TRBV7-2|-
TGTGCCAGCAGCTTAGCGAGAAGCGGTCCCTACAATGAGCAGTTCTTC
CASSLARSGPYNEQFF
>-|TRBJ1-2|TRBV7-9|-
TGTGCCAGCAGCTTTTCACAGGGCGCTGGCTACACCTTC
CASSFSQGAGYTF
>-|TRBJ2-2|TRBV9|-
TGTGCCAGCAGCGTAGCTACTAACAGGGTGGCCGGGGAGCTGTTTTTT
CASSVATNRVAGELFF
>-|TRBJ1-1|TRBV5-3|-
TGTGCCAGAAGCTTGGTGCAGGAGAACACTGAAGCTTTCTTT
CARSLVQENTEAFF
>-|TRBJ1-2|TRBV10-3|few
TGTGCCATCAGTGTGGGGACTGGTCGTTATTACACCTTC
CAISVGTGRYYTF
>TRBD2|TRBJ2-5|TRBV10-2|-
TGCGCCAGCAGTGTAGCGGGGTACCAAGAGACCCAGTACTTC
CASSVAGYQETQYF
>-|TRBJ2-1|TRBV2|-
TGTGCCAGCACCTCGGGGGCCGACAATGAGCAGTTCTTC
CASTSGADNEQFF
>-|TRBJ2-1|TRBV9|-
TGTGCCAGCAGCGTAAGGGGGGTCGCAGGGGAGCAGTTCTTC
CASSVRGVAGEQFF
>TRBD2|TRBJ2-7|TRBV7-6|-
TGTGCCAGCAGCTTAGGGAGCGGGGTGAGCTCCTACGAGCAGTACTTC
CASSLGSGVSSYEQYF
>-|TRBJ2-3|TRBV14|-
TGTGCCAGCAGCCAAGCGGGGGGCGCTACGCAGTATTTT
CASSQAGGATQYF
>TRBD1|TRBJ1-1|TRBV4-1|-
TGCGCCAGCAGCCAACTTCAAGGGGGCTCATATGGGGCTTTCTTT
CASSQLQGGSYGAFF
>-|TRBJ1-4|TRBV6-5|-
TGTGCCAGCAGTTTCGGATCCGGGTTGGGTGAAAAACTGTTTTTT
CASSFGSGLGEKLFF
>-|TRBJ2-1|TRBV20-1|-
TGCAGTGCTAGAGGGAGGGACATGCAGTTCTTC
CSARGRDMQFF
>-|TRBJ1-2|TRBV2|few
TGTGCCAGCACCCCTCGCTACCCAAATGGCTACACCTTC
CASTPRYPNGYTF
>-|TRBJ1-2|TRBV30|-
TGTGCCTGGAGTGCTCAGGGTGGCTACACCTTC
CAWSAQGGYTF
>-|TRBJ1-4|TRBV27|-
TGTGCCAGCAGTTTAGCTGGTCGGCTCAATGAAAAACTGTTTTTT
CASSLAGRLNEKLFF